The clone carrying this T cell receptor beta chain was observed a handful of times. This sample is drawn from a study of blood T cells in healthy people across ages. The CDR3 totals 15 residues. J lost 1 base, V lost 2 bases, and 6 bases had no gene match. The germline gives CDR1 SQVTM, CDR2 ANQGSEA. A second about 6 to 12 cycle PCR used barcoded and J-beta primers. TCRdb redid the calling of the 5' RACE reads with MiXCR, one entry per CDR3 protein. The table lists 550,000 to 650,000 distinct CDR3 sequences, approximately 30% of them singletons, with roughly 14% in the top ten. The receptor was derived from a woman older than 75 in good health. This chain links TRBV29-1 with TRBJ1-1, with 8 bases that match TRBD1. The sample consisted of blood. CDR3 in amino acids: CSVEQGTGSNTEAFF. CDR3 DNA: TGCAGCGTTGAACAGGGGACAGGATCGAACACTGAAGCTTTCTTT.